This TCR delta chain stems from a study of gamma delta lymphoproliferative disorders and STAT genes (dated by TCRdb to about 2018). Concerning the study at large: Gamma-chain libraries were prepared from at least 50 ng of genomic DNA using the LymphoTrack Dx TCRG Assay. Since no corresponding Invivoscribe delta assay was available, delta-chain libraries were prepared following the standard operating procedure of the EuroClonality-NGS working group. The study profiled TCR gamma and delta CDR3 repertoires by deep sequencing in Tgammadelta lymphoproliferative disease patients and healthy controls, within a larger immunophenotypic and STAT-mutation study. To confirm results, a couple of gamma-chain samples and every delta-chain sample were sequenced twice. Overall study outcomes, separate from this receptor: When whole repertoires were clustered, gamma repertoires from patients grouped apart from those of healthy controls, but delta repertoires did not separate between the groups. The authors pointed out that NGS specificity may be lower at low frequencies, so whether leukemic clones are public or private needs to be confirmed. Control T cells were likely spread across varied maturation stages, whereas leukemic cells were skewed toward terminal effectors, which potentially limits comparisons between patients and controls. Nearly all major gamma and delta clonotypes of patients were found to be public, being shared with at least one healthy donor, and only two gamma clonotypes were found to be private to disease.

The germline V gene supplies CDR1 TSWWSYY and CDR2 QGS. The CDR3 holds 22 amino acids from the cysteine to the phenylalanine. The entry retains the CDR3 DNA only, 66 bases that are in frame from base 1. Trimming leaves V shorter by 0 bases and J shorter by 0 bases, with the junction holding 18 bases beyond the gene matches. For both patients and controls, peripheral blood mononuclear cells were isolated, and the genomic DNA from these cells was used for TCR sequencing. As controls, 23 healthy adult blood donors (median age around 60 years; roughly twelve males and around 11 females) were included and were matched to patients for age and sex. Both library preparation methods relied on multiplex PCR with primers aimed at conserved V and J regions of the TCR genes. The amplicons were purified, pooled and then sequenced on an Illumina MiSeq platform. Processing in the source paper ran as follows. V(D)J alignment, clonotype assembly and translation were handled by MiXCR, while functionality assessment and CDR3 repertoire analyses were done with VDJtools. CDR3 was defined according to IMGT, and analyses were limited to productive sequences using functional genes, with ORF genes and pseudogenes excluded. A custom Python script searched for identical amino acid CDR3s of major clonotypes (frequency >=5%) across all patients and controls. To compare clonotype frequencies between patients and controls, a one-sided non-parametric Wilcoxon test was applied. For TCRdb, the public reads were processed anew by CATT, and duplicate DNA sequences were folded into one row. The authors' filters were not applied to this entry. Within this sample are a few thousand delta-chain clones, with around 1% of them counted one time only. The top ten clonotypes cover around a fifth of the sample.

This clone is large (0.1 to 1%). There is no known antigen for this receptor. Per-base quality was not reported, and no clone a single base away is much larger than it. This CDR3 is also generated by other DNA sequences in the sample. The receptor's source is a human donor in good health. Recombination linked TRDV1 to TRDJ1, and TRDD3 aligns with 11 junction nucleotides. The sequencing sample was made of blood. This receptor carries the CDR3 CALGELVPTYWGIGLYTDKLIF. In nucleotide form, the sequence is TGTGCTCTTGGGGAACTCGTACCTACGTACTGGGGGATAGGACTGTACACCGATAAACTCATCTTT.